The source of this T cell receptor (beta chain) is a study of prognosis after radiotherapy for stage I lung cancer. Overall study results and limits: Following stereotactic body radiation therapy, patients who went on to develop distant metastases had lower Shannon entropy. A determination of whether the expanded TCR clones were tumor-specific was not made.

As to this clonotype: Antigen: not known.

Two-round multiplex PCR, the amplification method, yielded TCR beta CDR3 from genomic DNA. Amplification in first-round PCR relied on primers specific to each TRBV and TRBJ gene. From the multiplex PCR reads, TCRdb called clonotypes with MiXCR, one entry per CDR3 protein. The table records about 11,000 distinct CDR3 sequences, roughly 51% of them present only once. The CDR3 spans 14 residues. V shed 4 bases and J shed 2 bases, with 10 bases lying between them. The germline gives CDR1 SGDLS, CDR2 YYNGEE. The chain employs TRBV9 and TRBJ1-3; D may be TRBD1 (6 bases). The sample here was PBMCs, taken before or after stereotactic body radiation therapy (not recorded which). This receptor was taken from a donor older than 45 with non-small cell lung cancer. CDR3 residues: CASSRGGPGNTIYF. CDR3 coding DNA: TGTGCCAGCAGCCGAGGGGGACCTGGAAACACCATATATTTT. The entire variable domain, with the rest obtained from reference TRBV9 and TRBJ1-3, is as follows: DSGVTQTPKHLITATGQRVTLRCSPRSGDLSVYWYQQSLDQGLQFLIQYYNGEERAKGNILERFSAQQFPDLHSELNLSSLELGDSALYFCASSRGGPGNTIYFGEGSWLTVV.